This T cell receptor beta chain was captured in a study of tumor and adjacent non-tumor tissue in lung cancer. Findings of the study overall: Patients with more diverse tumor TCRs had worse survival. Tumor tissue had significantly higher TCR diversity than normal lung.

RNA was extracted from bulk tissue without any cell sorting. A modified ARM-PCR protocol with three rounds of nested PCR amplified TCRbeta. MiXCR, applied by TCRdb to the multiplex PCR reads, yields one record per CDR3 protein. The sample carries around 120,000 distinct CDR3 sequences, around three fifths recorded once. This clonotype was counted many times. Its antigen is currently unknown. The specimen sequenced was lung tumor tissue. The source is a man aged 25-45 years with non-small cell lung cancer.

The CDR3 region is CASSQGEAGYTQYF. In DNA form, the CDR3 reads TGCGCCAGCAGCCAAGGAGAGGCTGGTTATACCCAGTACTTC. The rearrangement links TRBV4-1 to TRBJ2-5; D is unresolved. Germline V CDR1 and CDR2: MGHRA, YSYEKL. V was trimmed by 1 base and J by 8 bases, leaving 14 bases between them. The CDR3 sequence is 14 residues long.